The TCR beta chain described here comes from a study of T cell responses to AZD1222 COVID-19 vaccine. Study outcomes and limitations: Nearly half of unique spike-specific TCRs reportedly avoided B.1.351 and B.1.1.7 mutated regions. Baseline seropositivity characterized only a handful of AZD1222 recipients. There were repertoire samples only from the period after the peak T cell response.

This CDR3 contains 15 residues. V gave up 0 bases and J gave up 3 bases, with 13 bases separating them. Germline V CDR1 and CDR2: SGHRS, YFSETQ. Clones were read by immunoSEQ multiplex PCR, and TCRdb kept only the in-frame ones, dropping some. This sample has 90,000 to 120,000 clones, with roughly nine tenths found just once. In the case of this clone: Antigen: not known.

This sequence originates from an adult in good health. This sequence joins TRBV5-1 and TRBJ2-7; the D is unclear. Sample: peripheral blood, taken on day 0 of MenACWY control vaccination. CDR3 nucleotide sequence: TGCGCCAGCAGCTTGGTGGATCCGGTCTTCTACGAGCAGTACTTC. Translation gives CASSLVDPVFYEQYF.